This is a list of T cell receptor beta chains from one sample in a study of T cell changes during pregnancy in multiple sclerosis. TCRdb keeps only in-frame clones here, not all; method: immunoSEQ multiplex PCR. The sample records some 64,000 clones, roughly nine tenths being singletons. The input for sequencing was peripheral blood, taken in the first trimester of pregnancy. These receptors were collected from a female donor in good health, enrolled as a control in a pregnancy study. Each CDR3 is given with its conserved first and last residue. A D gene is named only where the DNA matches it firmly. The size field is filled for only some rows; it gives once, few, many or a size class.

.	TRBV27	TRBJ2-7	.	CASSLALGTRYEQYF	TGTGCCAGCAGCCTAGCCCTGGGGACTCGCTACGAGCAGTACTTC
.	TRBV9	TRBJ1-3	.	CASSVATGGGNTIYF	TGTGCCAGCAGCGTAGCGACAGGAGGTGGAAACACCATATATTTT
.	TRBV5-1	TRBJ1-1	.	CASSLGAVTEAFF	TGCGCCAGCAGCTTGGGAGCGGTCACTGAAGCTTTCTTT
.	TRBV6-1	TRBJ2-7	TRBD2	CASSETLSGSRTYEQYF	TGTGCCAGCAGTGAAACCCTTAGCGGGAGCCGTACCTACGAGCAGTACTTC
.	TRBV2	TRBJ1-6	.	CASSEDRGSNSPLHF	TGTGCCAGCAGTGAAGATCGGGGTTCTAATTCACCCCTCCACTTT
.	TRBV7-2	TRBJ2-7	.	CASSLEASVYEQYF	TGTGCCAGCAGCTTAGAGGCTAGCGTCTACGAGCAGTACTTC
.	TRBV6-5	TRBJ1-6	TRBD1	CASSYEGASYNSPLHF	TGTGCCAGCAGTTACGAGGGGGCTTCCTATAATTCACCCCTCCACTTT
.	TRBV6-4	TRBJ1-5	.	CASSQQGNSNQPQHF	TGTGCCAGCAGTCAACAGGGAAATAGCAATCAGCCCCAGCATTTT
.	TRBV25-1	TRBJ2-7	TRBD1	CASSELVGQGYEQYF	TGTGCCAGCAGTGAATTAGTGGGACAGGGGTACGAGCAGTACTTC
.	TRBV21-1	TRBJ2-2	.	CASNEQAGAHTGELFF	TGTGCCAGCAACGAGCAGGCGGGAGCCCACACCGGGGAGCTGTTTTTT
once	TRBV10-3	TRBJ1-1	TRBD1	CATGSGTGSIFDTEAFF	TGTGCCACGGGATCGGGGACAGGGTCAATCTTCGACACTGAAGCTTTCTTT
once	TRBV7-2	TRBJ1-1	TRBD1	CASSAGQGPEAFF	TGTGCCAGCAGCGCCGGACAGGGCCCTGAAGCTTTCTTT
once	TRBV7-2	TRBJ2-5	TRBD1	CASSSGQGAQETQYF	TGTGCCAGCAGCTCGGGACAGGGGGCCCAAGAGACCCAGTACTTC
.	TRBV18	TRBJ1-4	.	CASSSQGGSNEKLFF	TGTGCCAGCTCATCCCAGGGAGGGAGTAATGAAAAACTGTTTTTT
.	TRBV28	TRBJ2-1	TRBD2	CASSSRLASSYNEQFF	TGTGCCAGCAGTTCCCGACTAGCGTCCTCCTACAATGAGCAGTTCTTC
.	TRBV18	TRBJ2-1	TRBD2	CASSPSLAGDNEQFF	TGTGCCAGCTCACCATCTTTAGCGGGAGATAATGAGCAGTTCTTC